This entry concerns a single TCR beta chain. The sample is drawn from a study of blood T cell repertoires in COVID-19. The wider study: T cells, B-cell-depleted T cells, or PBMCs provided the cDNA or gDNA that served as material.

Original data processing: Amplification with reference gene primers provided the estimates of nucleated cell counts. Sequenced by immunoSEQ multiplex PCR; TCRdb stores in-frame clones only, minus some. Clone size and V and J calls were adopted from that table, with D and trimming inferred from the DNA. The sample has approximately 150,000 clones, 70% to 85% seen once; the top ten hold roughly 10%. In germline, CDR1 is LGHNT, CDR2 FRNRAP. Trimming stripped 2 bases from V and 4 bases from J, with 18 bases between. This CDR3 spans 17 amino acids. Material: peripheral blood. The rearrangement links TRBV12-5 to TRBJ1-5, with D perhaps TRBD1 (5 bases). The TCR comes from a man aged 55 to 69 with active or convalescent COVID-19. The CDR3 loop reads CASGLNLGGVRNQPQHF. CDR3 nucleotide sequence: TGTGCTAGTGGTTTGAACTTGGGAGGGGTTCGGAATCAGCCCCAGCATTTT. Drawing the rest from reference TRBV12-5 and TRBJ1-5, the complete variable domain is DARVTQTPRHKVTEMGQEVTMRCQPILGHNTVFWYRQTMMQGLELLAYFRNRAPLDDSGMPKDRFSAEMPDATLATLKIQPSEPRDSAVYFCASGLNLGGVRNQPQHFGDGTRLSIL.